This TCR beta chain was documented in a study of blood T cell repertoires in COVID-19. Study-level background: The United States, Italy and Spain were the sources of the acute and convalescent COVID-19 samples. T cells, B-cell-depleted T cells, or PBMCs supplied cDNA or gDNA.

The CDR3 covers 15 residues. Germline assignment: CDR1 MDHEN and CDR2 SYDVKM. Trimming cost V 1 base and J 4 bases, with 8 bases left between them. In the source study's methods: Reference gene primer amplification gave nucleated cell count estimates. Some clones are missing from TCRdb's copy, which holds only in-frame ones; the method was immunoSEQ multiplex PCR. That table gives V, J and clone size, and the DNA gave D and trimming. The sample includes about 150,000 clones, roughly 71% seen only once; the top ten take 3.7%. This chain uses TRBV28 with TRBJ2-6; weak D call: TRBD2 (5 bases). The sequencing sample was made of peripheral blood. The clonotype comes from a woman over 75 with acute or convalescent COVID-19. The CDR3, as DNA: TGTGCCAGCAGTTTATCGGGGTCAGGGGCCAACGTCCTGACTTTC. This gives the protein CASSLSGSGANVLTF.